These T cell receptor beta chains were read from a single sample in a study of follicular helper T cells after annual influenza vaccination. Method: immunoSEQ multiplex PCR; TCRdb's copy keeps in-frame clones and lacks some. The table for this sample gives about two dozen clones. These receptors are not linked to any known antigen. Sequencing was performed on CXCR5+ CD38+ circulating T follicular helper cells from blood, cultured in vitro and sorted as CD69+ CD200+, taken 7 days after influenza vaccination. The receptors come from an adult who received the influenza vaccine. The CDR3 runs from the conserved cysteine through the conserved F or W. The D gene is left open where the match is weak. Not all rows give a size; the values are once, few, many and, for expanded clones, a class.

j_call clone_size d_call v_call cdr3_nt cdr3_aa
TRBJ2-1 NA NA TRBV19 TGTGCCAGTAGTTCAAACCCCGTCTACAATGAGCAGTTCTTC CASSSNPVYNEQFF
TRBJ2-5 NA TRBD2 TRBV14 TGTGCCAGCAGCCAAGGGCGGGGGAATGGGGAGACCCAGTACTTC CASSQGRGNGETQYF
TRBJ1-1 NA NA TRBV19 TGTGCCAGTAGTTTCCGTGGGGGTGGGGTCACTGAAGCTTTCTTT CASSFRGGGVTEAFF
TRBJ1-5 NA TRBD1 TRBV5-6 TGTGCCAGCAGTCTGTGGACAGGGAGTGGCAATCAGCCCCAGCATTTT CASSLWTGSGNQPQHF
TRBJ1-5 NA TRBD1 TRBV5-4 TGTGCCAGCAGTCTGTGGACAGGGAGTGGCAATCAGCCCCAGCATTTT CASSLWTGSGNQPQHF
TRBJ2-7 NA NA TRBV5-1 TGCGCCAGCAGCTTGGGGCTTCGGGGAAGGGACGAGCAGTACTTC CASSLGLRGRDEQYF
TRBJ2-3 NA NA TRBV2 TGTGCCAGCAGTGTTGCAGGGTCCTCGGATACGCAGTATTTT CASSVAGSSDTQYF
TRBJ2-6 NA NA TRBV7-8 TGTGCCAGCAGCACCTCTCACCCACAAAGTCGGGCCAACGTCCTGACTTTC CASSTSHPQSRANVLTF
TRBJ2-7 few NA TRBV5-1 TGCGCCAGCAGCTTGGGTGCGGGACGAACCTACGAGCAGTACTTC CASSLGAGRTYEQYF
TRBJ2-3 NA TRBD1 TRBV7-6 TGTGCCAGCAGCTCAGACGGACAGGCTACGCAGTATTTT CASSSDGQATQYF